Below, 29 T cell receptor beta chains from the same sample are listed, as sequenced in a study of untreated major depressive disorder. TCRdb's copy holds only in-frame clones and misses some; the assay was immunoSEQ multiplex PCR. The sample records about 13,000 clones, about 90% being singletons. These receptors' antigens are unknown. Regarding the study as a whole: Compared with controls, depressed patients showed more TRBV05-01 (Vbeta 5.1) usage in CD4+ T cells.

The sample taken for sequencing was CD4+ T cells from PBMCs. These receptors all stem from a man aged 25 to 45 with major depressive disorder.

V usage is TRBV2 and J usage is TRBJ1-2; unclear D gene. The CDR3 is 14 residues long. Trimming shortened V by 9 bases and J by 4 bases, and 18 bases separated the two germline ends. Germline V gene lookup returns CDR1 SNHLY and CDR2 FYNNEI. CDR3 in DNA: TGTGCCAGTACACCCGGAGGCTTCCTCTATGGCTACACCTTC. It translates to CASTPGGFLYGYTF.

V and J are TRBV6-5 and TRBJ1-4; D is possibly TRBD1 (5 bases). The CDR3 is 15 amino acids. V dropped 5 bases and J dropped 0 bases, with 10 bases sitting between them. Germline V gene sequence: CDR1 MNHEY, CDR2 SVGAGI. The CDR3 spells CASSPPGSTNEKLFF. The CDR3 coding sequence is TGTGCCAGCAGTCCCCCAGGGTCAACTAATGAAAAACTGTTTTTT.

This clone came up a few times. The V and J genes are TRBV5-4 and TRBJ1-2; a weak D match, TRBD1 (6 bases). Germline V gene data show CDR1 as SGHNT and CDR2 as YYREEE (reference sequence). Trimming took off 4 bases at V and 6 bases at J, with 13 bases between the two ends. This CDR3 contains 13 residues. This CDR3 is CASSPRGIHGYTF. For the CDR3, the DNA is TGTGCCAGCAGCCCGAGGGGGATCCATGGCTACACCTTC.

The V and J genes are TRBV9 and TRBJ1-4, with D perhaps TRBD1 (6 bases). V lost 0 bases and J lost 8, with 11 bases in between. CDR1 is SGDLS and CDR2 is YYNGEE in the germline V gene. CDR3 size: 14 residues. This chain's CDR3 is CASSVGQRGEKLFF. The CDR3 DNA reads TGTGCCAGCAGCGTAGGGCAGAGGGGGGAAAAACTGTTTTTT.

This rearrangement joins TRBV7-6 to TRBJ1-2, with D perhaps TRBD1 (5 bases). The CDR3 consists of 18 residues. Looked up from germline, CDR1 is SGHVS and CDR2 is FNYEAQ. Trimming left V 0 bases short and J 0 bases short, with 17 bases between. CDR3 region: CASSLAAQGRFSNYGYTF. DNA of the CDR3: TGTGCCAGCAGCTTAGCGGCCCAGGGAAGATTTTCTAACTATGGCTACACCTTC. The full variable domain, its missing parts supplied by reference TRBV7-6 and TRBJ1-2, is GAGVSQSPRYKVTKRGQDVALRCDPISGHVSLYWYRQALGQGPEFLTYFNYEAQQDKSGLPNDRFSAERPEGSISTLTIQRTEQRDSAMYRCASSLAAQGRFSNYGYTFGSGTRLTVV.

The chain links TRBV6-5 to TRBJ2-7; 10 bases fit TRBD1. From germline, CDR1 is MNHEY and CDR2 SVGAGI. V lost 0 bases to trimming and J lost 3 bases; unmatched junction nucleotides: 2. The CDR3 spans 15 residues. Here the CDR3 reads CASSYSRTGGYEQYF. The CDR3 DNA follows: TGTGCCAGCAGTTACTCGAGGACAGGGGGCTACGAGCAGTACTTC.

This rearrangement joins TRBV7-3 to TRBJ1-5, with D maybe TRBD1 (6 bases). Per the germline V gene, CDR1 is SGHTA and CDR2 is FQGTGA. V lost 2 bases and J lost 7, with 15 bases in between. The CDR3 runs to 15 residues. CDR3 nucleotide sequence: TGTGCCAGCAGCTTACGGGGGGCACTGGAGCAGCCCCAGCATTTT. It translates to CASSLRGALEQPQHF.

The chain has TRBV7-2 and TRBJ2-7; D is possibly TRBD2 (5 bases). Germline lookup yields CDR1 SGHTA and CDR2 FQGNSA. The CDR3 length is 13 residues. The germline V and J ends were trimmed by 5 bases and 3 bases, with 11 bases remaining between them. The CDR3: CASSPRTGYEQYF. The DNA for the CDR3 is TGTGCCAGCAGCCCCCGGACTGGCTACGAGCAGTACTTC.

V gene TRBV5-8 combines with J gene TRBJ2-6, with D maybe TRBD1 (6 bases). This CDR3 has 16 residues. CDR1 SGHTS and CDR2 YDEGEE come from the germline V gene. V dropped 4 bases and J dropped 1 base, with 12 bases sitting between them. CDR3 DNA: TGTGCCAGCAGCCCTGGGACATATTCTGGGGCCAACGTCCTGACTTTC. It encodes CASSPGTYSGANVLTF.

V is TRBV29-1 and J is TRBJ2-7; 8 nucleotides align to TRBD2. The CDR3 has 14 amino acids. In germline, CDR1 is SQVTM, CDR2 ANQGSEA. The junction had 6 bases not matched to a gene; V was cut back by 1 base and J by 4 bases. CDR3 sequence: CSVEGISGEYEQYF. The DNA of the CDR3 is TGCAGCGTTGAAGGAATTAGCGGGGAATACGAGCAGTACTTC.

The chain combines TRBV6-4 with TRBJ2-1; 8 bases are a match to TRBD2. V trimming: 3 bases; J trimming: 9 bases; junction bases outside the gene matches: 7. Germline CDR1 and CDR2: MRHNA and SNTAGT. The CDR3 totals 14 residues. The CDR3 loop reads CASSEVAGRGEQFF. The CDR3 region has the DNA TGTGCCAGCAGTGAGGTAGCGGGGAGGGGTGAGCAGTTCTTC.

CDR3 loop: CATRTATGYTF. In nucleotides, the CDR3 is TGTGCCACCCGAACGGCGACTGGCTACACCTTC. The rearrangement uses TRBV2 and TRBJ1-2, with D unresolved. Trimming left V 10 bases short and J 7 bases short, with 13 bases between. The CDR3 is 11 amino acids. Germline CDR1 and CDR2: SNHLY and FYNNEI.

The V gene is TRBV18, the J gene TRBJ2-7, with 9 positions matching TRBD1. Germline trimming cut 2 bases from V and 3 bases from J; bases unmatched to any gene: 5. The CDR3 is 15 residues long. CDR1 KGHSH and CDR2 LQKENI come from the germline V gene. The DNA of the CDR3 is TGTGCCAGCTCACCATCGGGACAGGGTTTCTACGAGCAGTACTTC. As protein: CASSPSGQGFYEQYF. Supplemented by reference TRBV18 and TRBJ2-7, the full variable domain reads NAGVMQNPRHLVRRRGQEARLRCSPMKGHSHVYWYRQLPEEGLKFMVYLQKENIIDESGMPKERFSAEFPKEGPSILRIQQVVRGDSAAYFCASSPSGQGFYEQYFGPGTRLTVT.

V and J are TRBV2 and TRBJ1-4; D is perhaps TRBD1 (6 bases). V was pared by 9 bases and J by 6 bases, with 23 bases between. This CDR3 is built from 16 residues. The V gene's germline CDR1 is SNHLY and CDR2 FYNNEI. In nucleotides, the CDR3 is TGTGCCAGTAATAGGGCGCCGACAGGTTACCATGAAAAACTGTTTTTT. Its translation: CASNRAPTGYHEKLFF. Supplemented by reference TRBV2 and TRBJ1-4, the full variable domain reads EPEVTQTPSHQVTQMGQEVILRCVPISNHLYFYWYRQILGQKVEFLVSFYNNEISEKSEIFDDQFSVERPDGSNFTLKIRSTKLEDSAMYFCASNRAPTGYHEKLFFGSGTQLSVL.

The J gene is TRBJ2-7, the V gene TRBV7-9; 12 bases are a match to TRBD1. CDR3 length: 16 residues. Germline V gene sequence: CDR1 SEHNR, CDR2 FQNEAQ (reference sequence). After removal of 6 bases from V and 7 bases from J, the junction contained 13 bases not matched to a gene. As DNA, the CDR3 is TGTGCCAGCAGTCAACCACCGGGACAGGGGGCGGGAGAGCAGTACTTC. Its protein product is CASSQPPGQGAGEQYF. Looking up the rest from reference TRBV7-9 and TRBJ2-7 gives the full variable domain: DTGVSQNPRHKITKRGQNVTFRCDPISEHNRLYWYRQTLGQGPEFLTYFQNEAQLEKSRLLSDRFSAERPKGSFSTLEIQRTEQGDSAMYLCASSQPPGQGAGEQYFGPGTRLTVT.

The V call is TRBV5-1, the J call TRBJ2-5; TRBD2 aligns across 10 bases. After removal of 0 bases from V and 5 bases from J, the junction contained 7 bases not matched to a gene. Per the germline V gene, CDR1 is SGHRS and CDR2 is YFSETQ. The CDR3 is 16 amino acids. CDR3 bases: TGCGCCAGCAGCTTGGTGCCTAGCGGGGGCATGGAGACCCAGTACTTC. Amino acid sequence: CASSLVPSGGMETQYF.

The chain has TRBV18 and TRBJ2-5; possibly TRBD2 for D (6 bases). The CDR3 loop spans 14 amino acids. The germline CDR1 and CDR2 sequences are KGHSH and LQKENI. V was clipped by 2 bases and J by 2 bases, with 9 bases between them. CDR3 nucleotides: TGTGCCAGCTCACCAGGGGGAGGACAAGAGACCCAGTACTTC. Encoded protein: CASSPGGGQETQYF. The full variable domain, in which reference TRBV18 and TRBJ2-5 provide the parts outside the CDR3, is NAGVMQNPRHLVRRRGQEARLRCSPMKGHSHVYWYRQLPEEGLKFMVYLQKENIIDESGMPKERFSAEFPKEGPSILRIQQVVRGDSAAYFCASSPGGGQETQYFGPGTRLLVL.

The V and J genes are TRBV2 and TRBJ2-3; TRBD2 aligns across 9 bases. After removal of 4 bases from V and 1 base from J, the junction contained 6 bases not matched to a gene. The CDR3 consists of 16 residues. CDR1 is SNHLY and CDR2 is FYNNEI in the germline V gene. The chain's CDR3 is CASSALGGGGTDTQYF. CDR3 DNA sequence: TGTGCCAGCAGTGCCCTTGGCGGGGGGGGCACAGATACGCAGTATTTT.

V gene TRBV5-4 combines with J gene TRBJ1-1; a weak D match, TRBD1 (6 bases). The CDR3 has 13 residues. CDR1 is SGHNT and CDR2 is YYREEE in the germline V gene (reference sequence). V was shortened by 2 bases and J by 5 bases, with 10 bases between the two germline ends. CDR3 region: CASSLGGTTEAFF. CDR3 coding DNA: TGTGCCAGCAGCTTAGGGGGGACGACTGAAGCTTTCTTT.

The chain recombines TRBV5-4 with TRBJ2-5; D possibly matches TRBD1 or TRBD2 (5 bases each). Trimming stripped 3 bases from V and 5 bases from J, with 20 bases between. This CDR3 region has 16 residues. From germline, CDR1 is SGHNT and CDR2 YYREEE (reference sequence). The CDR3 sequence is CASSSLDWGNRETQYF. The CDR3 nucleotides read TGTGCCAGCAGCTCCCTGGATTGGGGGAACCGCGAGACCCAGTACTTC.

This sequence joins TRBV2 and TRBJ1-2; TRBD1 matches 7 bases. CDR3 length equals 15 residues. Per germline, CDR1 SNHLY and CDR2 FYNNEI. V shed 6 bases and J 4 bases; nucleotides not matched to a gene: 11. The DNA for the CDR3 is TGTGCCAGCAGGCCCGACAGGGACCCCAGCTATGGCTACACCTTC. This codes for CASRPDRDPSYGYTF.

V gene TRBV19 combines with J gene TRBJ2-3, with a tentative D call TRBD2 (5 bases). Germline V gene sequence: CDR1 LNHDA, CDR2 SQIVND (reference sequence). V lost 3 bases, J lost 2 bases, and 6 bases lay in between. There are 13 residues in the CDR3. This CDR3 is CASSIRDTDTQYF. Written as DNA, the CDR3 is TGTGCCAGTAGTATCCGGGACACAGATACGCAGTATTTT.

The V gene is TRBV10-3, the J gene TRBJ2-7; 12 nucleotides align to TRBD1. The CDR3 spans 16 residues. Unmatched junction bases numbered 4, after V lost 4 bases and J lost 0 bases. The V gene's germline CDR1 is ENHRY and CDR2 SYGVKD. For the CDR3, the DNA is TGTGCCATCAGTGGGGGACAGGGGGCCACCTCCTACGAGCAGTACTTC. It is translated as CAISGGQGATSYEQYF.

This chain uses TRBV30 with TRBJ2-5, with 7 positions matching TRBD2. The CDR3 consists of 13 residues. CDR1 GTSNPN and CDR2 SVGIG come from the germline V gene (reference sequence). The V gene end was trimmed by 3 bases and the J gene end by 5 bases; junction bases not matched to a gene: 6. CDR3 bases: TGTGCCTGGAGGATCAGCGGGGTGGAGACCCAGTACTTC. This gives the protein CAWRISGVETQYF.

V is TRBV5-1 and J is TRBJ1-2; no clear D gene. Between the trimmed V and J ends, which lost 4 bases and 0 bases, there was a span of 10 bases. This CDR3 comprises 14 residues. Germline lookup yields CDR1 SGHRS and CDR2 YFSETQ. In nucleotides, the CDR3 is TGCGCCAGCAGCCTCGGAATCGCTAACTATGGCTACACCTTC. Translated: CASSLGIANYGYTF.

The chain combines TRBV20-1 with TRBJ1-4; D ambiguous. The V end lost 3 bases, the J end lost 5 bases, and 4 bases lay between the germline ends. Germline V gene data show CDR1 as DFQATT and CDR2 as SNEGSKA (reference sequence). The CDR3 has 11 amino acids. The CDR3 protein is CSARQNEKLFF. The CDR3, as DNA: TGCAGTGCTAGGCAAAATGAAAAACTGTTTTTT.

The genes are TRBV5-1 and TRBJ2-5; D not certain. Trimming shortened V by 0 bases and J by 0 bases, and 15 bases separated the two germline ends. The CDR3 is 17 residues long. Looked up from germline, CDR1 is SGHRS and CDR2 is YFSETQ. The CDR3 protein is CASSLGLLQTYQETQYF. The CDR3 nucleotides are TGCGCCAGCAGCTTGGGCCTATTACAGACTTACCAAGAGACCCAGTACTTC.

The chain carries TRBV30 and TRBJ1-5; D may be TRBD1 (5 bases). Germline CDR1 reads GTSNPN; CDR2 reads SVGIG (reference sequence). V gave up 5 bases and J gave up 3 bases, with 14 bases separating them. The CDR3 spans 14 residues. The CDR3, as DNA: TGTGCCTGGGCCTCGGGGGGGGTCAATCAGCCCCAGCATTTT. This encodes CAWASGGVNQPQHF.

V gene TRBV5-6 combines with J gene TRBJ2-5; perhaps D is TRBD1 or TRBD2 (5 bases each). This CDR3 has 15 residues. V was trimmed by 2 bases and J by 4 bases, leaving 15 bases between them. In germline, CDR1 is SGHDT, CDR2 YYEEEE. CDR3 coding DNA: TGTGCCAGCAGCTTTTGGGGCGGGTCAGGAGAGACCCAGTACTTC. Its translation is CASSFWGGSGETQYF. Supplemented by reference TRBV5-6 and TRBJ2-5, the full variable domain reads DAGVTQSPTHLIKTRGQQVTLRCSPKSGHDTVSWYQQALGQGPQFIFQYYEEEERQRGNFPDRFSGHQFPNYSSELNVNALLLGDSALYLCASSFWGGSGETQYFGPGTRLLVL.